This is a list of T cell receptor beta chains from one sample in a study of cytomegalovirus exposure and HLA in healthy donors. Data came from immunoSEQ multiplex PCR; TCRdb stores just in-frame clones and leaves some out. Among over 120,000 clones listed, around four fifths were seen once. The sample comprised PBMCs. The receptors come from a woman in her sixties in good health and CMV-seropositive. Both conserved end residues are part of each CDR3. Each record gives: clone size, V gene, D gene, CDR3 length, J gene, CDR3 protein, CDR3 DNA. A D gene is named only where the DNA matches it firmly. Size is omitted from some rows. Given values are once, few, many or a class for expanded clones.

.	TRBV7-9	.	13	TRBJ2-4	CASSLEPGNIQYF	TGTGCCAGCAGCTTAGAGCCTGGTAACATTCAGTACTTC
few	TRBV2	TRBD1	14	TRBJ2-7	CASSADRGRYEQYF	TGTGCCAGCAGTGCCGACAGGGGACGCTACGAGCAGTACTTC
once	TRBV29-1	TRBD2	17	TRBJ2-2	CSVEDPSERGLGGELFF	TGCAGCGTTGAAGATCCCTCGGAGCGGGGGTTAGGCGGGGAGCTGTTTTTT
.	TRBV7-9	.	13	TRBJ2-7	CASSPDWGDEQYF	TGTGCCAGCAGCCCCGACTGGGGAGACGAGCAGTACTTC
.	TRBV14	.	13	TRBJ2-7	CASSQGTVGEQYF	TGTGCCAGCAGCCAAGGAACAGTAGGCGAGCAGTACTTC
.	TRBV4-3	TRBD1	15	TRBJ2-3	CASSQGQFSTDTQYF	TGCGCCAGCAGCCAGGGACAGTTTAGCACAGATACGCAGTATTTT
once	TRBV27	TRBD1	15	TRBJ2-5	CASRERDRVQETQYF	TGTGCCAGCAGGGAAAGGGACAGGGTCCAAGAGACCCAGTACTTC
few	TRBV4-1	.	14	TRBJ2-5	CASSQSPGVGTQYF	TGCGCCAGCAGCCAATCTCCGGGGGTGGGGACCCAGTACTTC
.	TRBV9	TRBD2	15	TRBJ2-2	CASSVLAGDTGELFF	TGTGCCAGCAGCGTACTAGCGGGAGACACCGGGGAGCTGTTTTTT
.	TRBV5-1	.	13	TRBJ1-2	CASSGEGGYGYTF	TGCGCCAGCAGCGGAGAAGGTGGCTATGGCTACACCTTC
.	TRBV15	TRBD1	15	TRBJ2-3	CATSMGQESTDTQYF	TGTGCCACCAGCATGGGACAGGAAAGCACAGATACGCAGTATTTT
.	TRBV27	.	15	TRBJ2-3	CASSLLGSSTDTQYF	TGTGCCAGCAGTTTACTGGGCTCTAGCACAGATACGCAGTATTTT
.	TRBV27	TRBD2	15	TRBJ2-7	CASSLGLAAAYEQYF	TGTGCCAGCAGCCTCGGACTAGCCGCAGCCTACGAGCAGTACTTC
.	TRBV11-3	.	13	TRBJ2-3	CASSQGSTDTQYF	TGTGCCAGCAGCCAGGGCTCCACAGATACGCAGTATTTT
.	TRBV9	.	13	TRBJ2-1	CASSVGWANEQFF	TGTGCCAGCAGCGTAGGTTGGGCGAATGAGCAGTTCTTC
.	TRBV5-1	TRBD2	17	TRBJ2-3	CASSQGLAGGGTDTQYF	TGCGCCAGCAGCCAGGGACTAGCGGGAGGTGGCACAGATACGCAGTATTTT
.	TRBV7-3	.	16	TRBJ2-1	CASSLQGGILLDEQFF	TGTGCCAGCAGCTTACAAGGCGGGATCCTCCTGGATGAGCAGTTCTTC
.	TRBV4-2	TRBD2	15	TRBJ2-2	CASSHRTSVTGELFF	TGTGCCAGCAGCCACAGGACTAGCGTAACCGGGGAGCTGTTTTTT